This TCR beta chain was profiled in a study of cytomegalovirus exposure and HLA in healthy donors. Background on the study: Approximately 200 million T cells yielded 90 million to 130 million unique TCR beta sequences in earlier analysis.

Study-wide results and caveats: In a later analysis, a missense DCLRE1C variant was linked to TCR beta V- and J-gene trimming.

The CDR3 totals 13 residues. Trimming cost V 7 bases and J 8 bases; bases outside gene matches: 9. CDR1 is SQVTM and CDR2 is ANQGSEA in the germline V gene. This clone has more than one count but fewer than ten. Its matching antigen is unknown. Primers for the PCR totalled 60 Vbeta and 13 Jbeta. As handled by the study authors: An analysis performed later counted around 86 million unique TCR beta chains (roughly 11 million of them shared). Repertoires were generated with immunoSEQ multiplex PCR, while TCRdb's copy carries only in-frame clones and drops some. The V and J calls and clone size were taken over from that table, and D and trimming were inferred from the DNA. The profile shows 150,000 or so clones, around 75% of them singletons.

Sequenced material: PBMCs. This chain connects TRBV29-1 to TRBJ2-4, with TRBD1 matching 9 bases. This clonotype was obtained from a man aged 18 to 29 in good health and CMV-seropositive. CDR3 DNA sequence: TGCAGCGCAACAGGGGGCAATGCAGACATTCAGTACTTC. Protein sequence: CSATGGNADIQYF.